This entry lists 29 T cell receptor beta chains sequenced from one sample in a study of T-cell reconstitution after alpha-beta-depleted transplantation in children (dated by TCRdb to the mid-2010s). The library was generated by PCR. TCRdb records Illumina HiSeq 2500 as the sequencer. TCR libraries were prepared with molecular barcoding, using unique molecular identifiers to normalize TCRbeta repertoire quantification. Using fastp trimming at Q25 and MiXCR clonotype assembly, TCRdb reanalyzed the public sequencing data and kept in-frame beta chains. Under each unique CDR3 protein, matching rows form one entry showing the most common genes and DNA. The sample contains a few hundred thousand distinct CDR3 sequences, around 27% of them found a single time. Less than 40% of the sample belongs to the ten largest clones. The label giving this sample's treatment or condition can be read as: allogeneic hematopoietic cell transplantation with graft depleted of TCRalphabeta T cells and CD19 B cells.

This specimen was PBMCs, taken before TCRalphabeta/CD19-depleted stem cell transplant. The source is a boy under three years old with Wiskott-Aldrich syndrome, due to receive a stem cell transplant.

V and J are TRBV30 and TRBJ2-1; no clear D. Germline V gene lookup returns CDR1 GTSNPN and CDR2 SVGIG (reference sequence). This CDR3 comprises 13 residues. V lost 4 bases and J 3 bases, leaving 10 bases between the germline ends. In nucleotides, the CDR3 is TGTGCCTGGACCATGGGAAGCTACAATGAGCAGTTCTTC. Translated, it gives CAWTMGSYNEQFF.

The J gene is TRBJ2-3, the V gene TRBV5-6; 10 bases line up with TRBD2. The germline V gene has CDR1 SGHDT and CDR2 YYEEEE. Trimming removed 2 bases from V and 4 bases from J; junction bases left unmatched: 7. CDR3 size: 16 residues. CDR3 residues: CASSFLAGVGADTQYF. CDR3 sequence (DNA): TGTGCCAGCAGCTTTCTAGCGGGAGTAGGAGCAGATACGCAGTATTTT.

This clonotype was observed a handful of times. The chain recombines TRBV5-1 with TRBJ2-1; 7 nucleotides align to TRBD1. The CDR3 covers 14 residues. Germline values: CDR1 SGHRS, CDR2 YFSETQ. The ends lost 3 bases at V and 4 bases at J; junction bases unmatched: 4. The CDR3: CASSSPGQYNEQFF. Written as DNA, the CDR3 is TGCGCCAGCAGCTCTCCGGGACAGTACAATGAGCAGTTCTTC.

The chain carries TRBV20-1 and TRBJ1-1; D is unclear. V was cut by 5 bases and J by 3 bases, with 13 bases left in between. This CDR3 is 13 amino acids long. CDR1 DFQATT and CDR2 SNEGSKA come from the germline V gene (reference sequence). The CDR3: CSAFTDADTEAFF. The CDR3 DNA reads TGCAGTGCTTTTACAGATGCGGACACTGAAGCTTTCTTT.

The chain couples TRBV12-3 or TRBV12-4 to TRBJ2-7; 10 bases agree with TRBD2. CDR3 size: 15 residues. The J segment lost 3 bases and the V segment lost 6 bases, leaving 8 bases of the junction unmatched. The CDR3 nucleotides are TGTGCCAGCAGCGCCATCGGGACTAGCGTCTACGAGCAGTACTTC. Encoded protein: CASSAIGTSVYEQYF.

This chain links TRBV20-1 with TRBJ2-1, with D perhaps matching TRBD2 (5 bases). V was shortened by 2 bases and J by 4 bases, with 12 bases between the two germline ends. Germline values: CDR1 DFQATT, CDR2 SNEGSKA (reference sequence). There are 14 residues in the CDR3. CDR3 nucleotide sequence: TGCAGTGCTAGATCCGGGAAATTATACAATGAGCAGTTCTTC. As protein: CSARSGKLYNEQFF.

The V gene is TRBV5-5, the J gene TRBJ2-7, with 7 bases lining up with TRBD2. Germline V CDR1 and CDR2: SGHKS, YYEKEE (reference sequence). The CDR3 runs 17 residues. V lost 3 bases to trimming and J lost 3 bases; unmatched junction nucleotides: 15. The CDR3: CASSSTIRTRFYYEQYF. The DNA for the CDR3 is TGTGCCAGCAGCTCGACCATACGGACTAGATTCTACTACGAGCAGTACTTC.

A remark on this clonotype: One end of the junction does not line up with germline, which may come from a read error. The chain employs TRBV7-2 and TRBJ1-4; D uncertain. CDR1 SGHTA and CDR2 FQGNSA come from the germline V gene. The CDR3 runs to 12 residues. The DNA of the CDR3 is TGTGCCAGCAGCCGTCTTAATCAAAAACTGTTTTTT. This encodes CASSRLNQKLFF.

J is TRBJ2-7 and V is TRBV12-3 or TRBV12-4; D call uncertain. The CDR3 covers 11 residues. Trimming removed 5 bases from V and 2 bases from J, with 4 bases in between. CDR3 in amino acids: CASSKTYEQYF. The CDR3 nucleotides read TGTGCCAGCAGTAAAACCTACGAGCAGTACTTC.

This clonotype appeared a single time. This sequence joins TRBV19 and TRBJ2-5; TRBD1 or TRBD2 may be the D gene (5 bases each). Per the germline V gene, CDR1 is LNHDA and CDR2 is SQIVND (reference sequence). Deletions cut 5 bases from V and 5 bases from J, with 18 bases between. This CDR3 is 15 amino acids long. CDR3 in amino acids: CASSLGTTVQETQYF. The DNA of the CDR3 is TGTGCCAGTAGTTTGGGGACGACGGTACAGGAGACCCAGTACTTC. Using reference TRBV19 and TRBJ2-5 for the parts outside the CDR3, the full variable domain is DGGITQSPKYLFRKEGQNVTLSCEQNLNHDAMYWYRQDPGQGLRLIYYSQIVNDFQKGDIAEGYSVSREKKESFPLTVTSAQKNPTAFYLCASSLGTTVQETQYFGPGTRLLVL.

This clonotype has a single count. The V and J genes are TRBV7-9 and TRBJ2-7; 8 bases match TRBD2. The CDR3 contains 14 residues. CDR1 SEHNR and CDR2 FQNEAQ come from the germline V gene (reference sequence). V dropped 6 bases and J dropped 6; count of bases not matched to a gene: 10. In nucleotides, the CDR3 is TGTGCCAGCAGTCAACGGGAGGGATCGTTCGAGCAGTACTTC. Its translation: CASSQREGSFEQYF.

The gene calls are TRBV5-1 and TRBJ1-2; D unclear. Trimming shortened V by 4 bases and J by 3 bases, and 7 bases separated the two germline ends. Germline V lookup: CDR1 SGHRS, CDR2 YFSETQ. CDR3 length: 12 amino acids. CDR3 region: CASSHPYYGYTF. The CDR3, as DNA: TGCGCCAGCAGCCACCCTTACTATGGCTACACCTTC.

The chain has TRBV7-9 and TRBJ1-5; D gene ambiguous. V lost 1 base and J lost 0, with 13 bases in between. Germline lookup yields CDR1 SEHNR and CDR2 FQNEAQ (reference sequence). CDR3 size: 17 residues. Here the CDR3 reads CASSLELSGYSNQPQHF. The CDR3 DNA follows: TGTGCCAGCAGCTTAGAACTTTCCGGATATAGCAATCAGCCCCAGCATTTT.

This clonotype showed up many times. The chain employs TRBV28 and TRBJ2-7, with D perhaps assigned TRBD1 or TRBD2 (5 bases each). V lost 4 bases to trimming and J lost 2 bases, with 18 bases between them. Germline V gene sequence: CDR1 MDHEN, CDR2 SYDVKM. The CDR3 sequence is 16 residues long. The CDR3 reads CASSSPGRRRPYEQYF. In DNA, the CDR3 is TGTGCCAGCAGTTCCCCGGGGCGTAGGAGGCCCTACGAGCAGTACTTC.

This clonotype was counted a few times. The gene calls are TRBV9 and TRBJ2-3, with no clear D. The germline V and J ends were trimmed by 0 bases and 4 bases, with 6 bases remaining between them. Germline V gene data show CDR1 as SGDLS and CDR2 as YYNGEE. This CDR3 has 13 amino acids. The CDR3 sequence: CASSVGSADTQYF. CDR3 DNA: TGTGCCAGCAGCGTAGGATCCGCAGATACGCAGTATTTT.

This chain links TRBV6-2 or TRBV6-3 with TRBJ2-7; no clear D. V gave up 5 bases and J gave up 0 bases, with 8 bases separating them. Germline V gene lookup returns CDR1 MNHEY and CDR2 SVGEGT. CDR3 size: 13 residues. The chain's CDR3 is CASSVSFSYEQYF. For the CDR3, the DNA is TGTGCCAGCAGTGTCTCATTCTCCTACGAGCAGTACTTC.

This chain uses TRBV27 with TRBJ1-2, with 7 nucleotides matching TRBD1. J lost 8 bases, V lost 6 bases, and 12 bases had no gene match. The CDR3 loop spans 14 amino acids. The germline V gene has CDR1 MNHEY and CDR2 SMNVEV (reference sequence). Here the CDR3 DNA reads TGTGCCAGCAGCCGCCAGGGGGGCGCTAGGGGCTACACCTTC. Its protein product is CASSRQGGARGYTF.

In this sample, this clonotype turned up many times. The rearrangement joins TRBV20-1 to TRBJ2-3; no clear D. Germline assignment: CDR1 DFQATT and CDR2 SNEGSKA (reference sequence). Trimming cost V 3 bases and J 3 bases, with 7 bases left between them. The CDR3 sequence is 12 residues long. The CDR3 DNA is TGCAGTGCTAGGATCGAGACAGATACGCAGTATTTT. The encoded protein is CSARIETDTQYF.

This clonotype was counted a few times. The chain uses TRBV10-3 and TRBJ1-2; D gene unclear. From germline, CDR1 is ENHRY and CDR2 SYGVKD. The CDR3 has 12 residues. The V gene lost 4 bases and the J gene lost 8 bases, with 11 bases spanning the gap. Written as DNA, the CDR3 is TGTGCCATCAGTGGGGTGTCTGGCGGCTACACCTTC. Translated: CAISGVSGGYTF.

The V and J genes are TRBV11-1 and TRBJ2-1, with 7 bases fitting TRBD2. Germline trimming cut 6 bases from V and 9 bases from J; bases unmatched to any gene: 8. The CDR3 runs 13 residues. The germline gives CDR1 SGHAT, CDR2 FQDESV (reference sequence). The CDR3: CASRVSGATEQFF. DNA for the CDR3: TGTGCCAGCAGAGTCAGCGGGGCCACTGAGCAGTTCTTC.

This clonotype has just a few counts. The J gene is TRBJ2-2, the V gene TRBV10-2; 10 bases match TRBD2. CDR3 size: 15 residues. The trim removed 6 bases at V and 4 bases at J, leaving 5 bases unmatched. The germline V gene encodes CDR1 WSHSY and CDR2 SAAADI. CDR3 loop: CASRRGLAATGELFF. The CDR3 DNA follows: TGCGCCAGCAGGAGAGGACTAGCGGCCACCGGGGAGCTGTTTTTT.

This clonotype was seen a handful of times. The chain recombines TRBV11-1 with TRBJ2-5, with TRBD2 matching 8 bases. V was clipped by 5 bases and J by 5 bases; unmatched bases: 10. Germline V CDR1 and CDR2: SGHAT, FQDESV (reference sequence). The CDR3 length is 15 residues. CDR3: CASSVMGLGTETQYF. As DNA, the CDR3 is TGTGCCAGCAGCGTGATGGGACTAGGTACCGAGACCCAGTACTTC.

The V call is TRBV7-3, the J call TRBJ2-3; weak D call: TRBD1 (6 bases). The CDR3 runs 14 residues. Germline lookup yields CDR1 SGHTA and CDR2 FQGTGA. Between the trimmed V and J ends, which lost 5 bases and 1 base, there was a span of 10 bases. The CDR3 DNA reads TGTGCCAGCAGCGGGGGACACCGCACAGATACGCAGTATTTT. Translated, it gives CASSGGHRTDTQYF.

This clonotype has a handful of counts. This chain links TRBV5-1 with TRBJ1-3, with a weak D call TRBD1 (6 bases). Looked up from germline, CDR1 is SGHRS and CDR2 is YFSETQ. Trimming shortened V by 4 bases and J by 0 bases, and 11 bases separated the two germline ends. This CDR3 is built from 15 residues. The CDR3 DNA reads TGCGCCAGCAGCGGCGGGACACCCTCTGGAAACACCATATATTTT. It is translated as CASSGGTPSGNTIYF.

V gene TRBV30 combines with J gene TRBJ2-3, with D perhaps TRBD2 (6 bases). There are 13 residues in the CDR3. Per germline, CDR1 GTSNPN and CDR2 SVGIG (reference sequence). V lost 0 bases, J lost 3 bases, and 7 bases lay in between. CDR3 residues: CAWSVRGTDTQYF. CDR3 DNA: TGTGCCTGGAGTGTGCGGGGAACAGATACGCAGTATTTT.

The chain uses TRBV6-1 and TRBJ2-7; tentative D call: TRBD2 (7 bases). Deletions cut 9 bases from V and 5 bases from J, with 20 bases between. This CDR3 has 14 amino acids. Looked up from germline, CDR1 is MNHNS and CDR2 is SASEGT. CDR3 loop: CARRGGEGIDEQYF. In nucleotides, the CDR3 is TGTGCCAGAAGGGGGGGGGAGGGCATCGACGAGCAGTACTTC.

This clonotype was observed a few times. The V call is TRBV5-1, the J call TRBJ1-2, with D unresolved. The CDR3 is 15 amino acids. The germline gives CDR1 SGHRS, CDR2 YFSETQ. Deletions cut 0 bases from V and 2 bases from J, with 11 bases between. The CDR3 coding sequence is TGCGCCAGCAGCTTGGTTGCAGGCGGCAACTATGGCTACACCTTC. It codes for CASSLVAGGNYGYTF.

Only a few counts were recorded for this clonotype. The chain carries TRBV24-1 and TRBJ2-5; possibly TRBD2 for D (6 bases). The CDR3 totals 14 residues. Trimming cost V 4 bases and J 2 bases, with 10 bases left between them. Germline V gene data show CDR1 as KGHDR and CDR2 as SFDVKD. In DNA, the CDR3 is TGTGCCACCAGTGAACCTGGGGGGCAAGAGACCCAGTACTTC. This gives the protein CATSEPGGQETQYF.

This clonotype has at least ten counts. This sequence joins TRBV5-1 and TRBJ2-7; possibly TRBD2 for D (6 bases). V lost 1 base, J lost 3 bases, and 11 bases lay in between. The CDR3 length is 14 residues. The germline V gene has CDR1 SGHRS and CDR2 YFSETQ. The CDR3 coding sequence is TGCGCCAGCAGCTTGCAATCCGGGAGCTACGAGCAGTACTTC. It codes for CASSLQSGSYEQYF.